This paragraph reports one T cell receptor beta chain. The target of this receptor is not known. There are no base qualities to consult, and no much larger clone falls within one base. The data derive from a study of regulatory T cells in long-lasting Graves disease (dated by TCRdb to about 2021). A note on the overall study: To count as having persistent Graves' disease, a patient had to have received antithyroid drug treatment for over 5 years with TSH receptor autoantibodies remaining persistently positive. Peripheral blood TCR sequencing and RNA sequencing compared persistent Graves' disease patients with newly diagnosed Graves' disease patients. The study was registered as a clinical trial and conducted in China. A total of around 35 samples underwent TCR sequencing: some 13 from persistent and approximately 20 from newly diagnosed Graves' disease patients. Persistent Graves' disease patients in the clinical cohort had taken antithyroid drugs for 8 to 12 years on average.

Study-level results and caveats: The authors acknowledged the small sample size as a limitation that may reduce accuracy. Compared with newly diagnosed patients, patients with persistent Graves' disease had lower TCR Shannon entropy and fewer highly expanded clones, which suggests clonal expansion. A larger number of public clonotypes was shared among persistent patients (under 3,000) than among newly diagnosed patients (more than 850). Sequencing and analysis were limited to the TCR beta chain. Only peripheral blood was studied, because thyroid tissue, the primary lesion, was inaccessible.

The library was prepared using multiplex PCR. TCRdb shows the sequencer as Illumina HiSeq 4000. CDR3 regions were amplified by Arm-PCR with iRepertoire HTBI primers to construct TCR beta libraries. Before sequencing, the PCR products went through gel purification. On the authors' methods: A total of 62 TRBV and 14 TRBJ segments were identified across samples and were used for gene usage analysis of CDR3 amino acid clonotypes. COPE and FqMerger were used to merge the filtered high-quality paired reads into contigs. Contigs were aligned with BLAST to IMGT TRBV, TRBD and TRBJ reference genes, and CDR3 was defined per IMGT. Highly expanded clones were defined as clonotypes with a frequency above 0.1%. Repertoire diversity was measured by Shannon entropy, and V-J evenness by the Gini coefficient. A clonotype was considered public if more than one individual shared it. TCRdb applied fastp at Q25 and MiXCR to the public reads, then kept only in-frame beta chains. Rows are combined by CDR3 protein, so each entry shows the most common genes and DNA. It is TCRdb's table, rather than the study itself, that gives the V and J calls and clone size. Recorded for this sample are a few hundred thousand distinct CDR3 sequences; about 22% of them occurred a single time. The ten largest account for about an eighth of the sample.

This specimen's time point label, interpreted: persistent/refractory GD, antithyroid drugs over 5 years with positive TRAb. RNA was extracted from PBMCs in TRIzol for both TCR sequencing and RNA sequencing. The diagnosis of Graves' disease was made according to American Thyroid Association guidelines. Patients were recruited from an endocrinology department in Xi'an, China. From each patient, approximately 10 milliliters of peripheral blood was collected into an EDTA anticoagulant tube. Ficoll Paque Plus density gradient separation was used to isolate PBMCs, and no further T cell sorting was performed. RNA quality was checked with an Agilent 2100 Bioanalyzer and agarose gel, and concentration with a NanoDrop 2000. The starting material was peripheral blood mononuclear cells (PBMCs), obtained when the disease was refractory, from a patient treated with antithyroid drugs. The receptor was derived from a female donor with Graves disease.

Here is the DNA: TGTGCCAGCTCACGTGAGGCAGGCGTAAATGAAAAACTGTTTTTT. Its protein reads: CASSREAGVNEKLFF. In this chain, TRBV18 is recombined with TRBJ1-4; the D gene is unclear. CDR1 and CDR2 were assigned from the germline V gene as KGHSH and LQKENI. Trimming costs V 4 bases and J 5 bases, and their ends lie 14 bases apart. The CDR3 goes from the cysteine to the phenylalanine over 15 residues. The read is trimmed to its CDR3 DNA, 45 bases read in frame from base 1. Reference TRBV18 and TRBJ1-4 genes cover what lies past the CDR3, so the full variable domain is NAGVMQNPRHLVRRRGQEARLRCSPMKGHSHVYWYRQLPEEGLKFMVYLQKENIIDESGMPKERFSAEFPKEGPSILRIQQVVRGDSAAYFCASSREAGVNEKLFFGSGTQLSVL.